Listed below are T cell receptor beta chains from one sample, sequenced in a study of Ad26.COV2.S vaccination and SARS-CoV-2 variants. Clones were sequenced by immunoSEQ multiplex PCR, and TCRdb holds only the in-frame ones, with some missing. Seen here are about 350,000 clones, 92% observed once, and the top ten hold about 3.8%. The starting material was peripheral blood, obtained after recovery from COVID-19. All receptors derive from a human donor who had recovered from COVID-19. Each CDR3 is given with its conserved first and last residue. A D gene is named only where the DNA matches it firmly. Some rows mark clone size as missing; the rest say once, few, many or name a class of expanded clone.

>TRBD2|TRBV7-9|TRBJ2-2|NA
CASSSTSGATGELFF
TGTGCCAGCAGCTCTACTAGCGGGGCCACCGGGGAGCTGTTTTTT
>NA|TRBV20-1|TRBJ2-3|NA
CSASRRGDTQYF
TGCAGTGCTAGTAGGAGGGGAGATACGCAGTATTTT
>NA|TRBV6-5|TRBJ2-1|NA
CASLLGVQFF
TGTGCCAGTTTACTAGGAGTCCAGTTCTTC
>NA|TRBV12-3/TRBV12-4|TRBJ2-2|few
CASYSGELFF
TGTGCCAGCTATTCCGGGGAGCTGTTTTTT
>TRBD1|TRBV6-5|TRBJ1-5|once
CASSYSAQGGPQPQHF
TGTGCCAGCAGTTACTCCGCTCAGGGGGGGCCCCAGCCCCAGCATTTT
>NA|TRBV12-5|TRBJ2-6|NA
CASGLALSGANVLTF
TGTGCTAGTGGTTTGGCCCTCTCTGGGGCCAACGTCCTGACTTTC
>TRBD1|TRBV11-2|TRBJ1-4|NA
CASSLGTGYTGEKLFF
TGTGCCAGCAGCTTAGGGACAGGCTATACCGGGGAAAAACTGTTTTTT
>NA|TRBV27|TRBJ2-1|NA
CASSLWGSYNEQFF
TGTGCCAGCAGTTTATGGGGGTCCTACAATGAGCAGTTCTTC
>TRBD1|TRBV27|TRBJ2-2|NA
CASRSGTGNFGELFF
TGTGCCAGCCGTTCCGGGACAGGAAATTTCGGGGAGCTGTTTTTT
>NA|TRBV19|TRBJ1-1|NA
CASAGGINTEAFF
TGTGCCAGCGCTGGGGGGATTAACACTGAAGCTTTCTTT
>NA|TRBV5-1|TRBJ2-7|NA
CASSFQVTSHEQYF
TGCGCCAGCAGCTTCCAGGTTACAAGTCACGAGCAGTACTTC
>TRBD1|TRBV9|TRBJ2-7|NA
CASSAGQGLFEQYF
TGTGCCAGCAGCGCCGGACAGGGATTGTTCGAGCAGTACTTC
>NA|TRBV6-1|TRBJ1-6|NA
CASSEGNSPLHF
TGTGCCAGCAGTGAAGGTAATTCACCCCTCCACTTT
>NA|TRBV13|TRBJ2-2|NA
CASSLPSGAGELFF
TGTGCCAGCAGCTTACCTTCGGGGGCCGGGGAGCTGTTTTTT
>TRBD1|TRBV5-1|TRBJ1-4|NA
CASSFSGTGGEKLFF
TGCGCCAGCAGCTTTTCTGGGACAGGGGGGGAAAAACTGTTTTTT
>NA|TRBV5-5|TRBJ1-1|NA
CASSLLLMNTEAFF
TGTGCCAGCAGCCTGCTACTTATGAACACTGAAGCTTTCTTT
>NA|TRBV3-1/TRBV3-2|TRBJ2-1|NA
CASSQESRDEQFF
TGTGCCAGCAGCCAAGAATCTAGGGATGAGCAGTTCTTC
>NA|TRBV12-5|TRBJ1-1|NA
CASGFYNGVGDTEAFF
TGTGCTAGTGGTTTTTACAATGGGGTTGGGGACACTGAAGCTTTCTTT
>NA|TRBV5-6|TRBJ2-1|NA
CASSSGYSSYNEQFF
TGTGCCAGCAGTTCGGGTTACAGCTCCTACAATGAGCAGTTCTTC
>TRBD1|TRBV25-1|TRBJ1-4|NA
CASSVSGTGRNEKLFF
TGTGCCAGCAGTGTATCCGGGACAGGGCGAAATGAAAAACTGTTTTTT
>NA|TRBV10-3|TRBJ1-1|few
CAISPLGAEAFF
TGTGCCATCAGTCCCTTGGGGGCCGAAGCTTTCTTT
>NA|TRBV12-5|TRBJ2-5|NA
CASGLSLKLETQYF
TGTGCTAGTGGTTTGAGTCTAAAACTAGAGACCCAGTACTTC
>NA|TRBV7-9|TRBJ1-1|NA
CASHKNTEAFF
TGTGCCAGCCATAAGAACACTGAAGCTTTCTTT
>NA|TRBV19|TRBJ1-4|NA
CASSIGSPKAEKLFF
TGTGCCAGTAGTATTGGGTCCCCAAAGGCTGAAAAACTGTTTTTT
>NA|TRBV5-6|TRBJ1-6|NA
CASSLGETRLQGNSPLHF
TGTGCCAGCAGCTTGGGGGAGACCCGTCTCCAGGGGAATTCACCCCTCCACTTT
>TRBD1|TRBV2|TRBJ1-2|NA
CASSPIETGSYGYTF
TGTGCCAGCAGTCCAATCGAGACAGGGAGTTATGGCTACACCTTC
>NA|TRBV2|TRBJ2-1|NA
CASGKTAVRSYNEQFF
TGTGCCAGCGGAAAGACCGCCGTCCGATCCTACAATGAGCAGTTCTTC
>NA|TRBV7-2|TRBJ2-5|NA
CASSLPGIQETQYF
TGTGCCAGCAGCTTACCGGGGATTCAGGAGACCCAGTACTTC
>NA|TRBV11-2|TRBJ2-7|NA
CASSSYEQYF
TGTGCCAGCAGCTCCTACGAGCAGTACTTC
>NA|TRBV5-5|TRBJ2-5|NA
CASSSLSGKETQYF
TGTGCCAGCAGTTCCCTTTCGGGGAAAGAGACCCAGTACTTC
>NA|TRBV20-1|TRBJ1-1|NA
CSASTQGRNTEAFF
TGCAGTGCTAGTACCCAGGGGAGGAACACTGAAGCTTTCTTT
>TRBD1|TRBV7-9|TRBJ1-1|once
CASSLAQSRDRGLVAFF
TGTGCCAGCAGCTTAGCTCAAAGCCGGGACAGGGGGCTAGTAGCTTTCTTT
>TRBD1|TRBV27|TRBJ1-2|NA
CASTPWGGQGANYYGYTF
TGTGCCAGCACCCCTTGGGGGGGACAGGGGGCAAACTACTATGGCTACACCTTC
>NA|TRBV6-5|TRBJ2-2|NA
CASTYSQGPGELFF
TGTGCCAGCACTTACTCACAGGGACCCGGGGAGCTGTTTTTT
>NA|TRBV19|TRBJ1-4|NA
CASSNRENEKLFF
TGTGCCAGTAGTAACAGGGAAAATGAAAAACTGTTTTTT
>NA|TRBV15|TRBJ1-2|once
CATSRDRGADGYTF
TGTGCCACCAGCAGAGACCGCGGGGCGGACGGCTACACCTTC
>TRBD1|TRBV27|TRBJ2-5|NA
CASSSGGPLTQYF
TGTGCCAGCAGTTCAGGGGGTCCGTTGACCCAGTACTTC
>NA|TRBV12-3/TRBV12-4|TRBJ1-2|NA
CASSFNVVYGYTF
TGTGCCAGCAGTTTTAATGTGGTCTATGGCTACACCTTC
>NA|TRBV4-3|TRBJ2-3|NA
CASSQEGGGRTDTQYF
TGCGCCAGCAGCCAAGAAGGGGGGGGGCGCACAGATACGCAGTATTTT
>NA|TRBV3-1/TRBV3-2|TRBJ1-5|NA
CASSHYQGHRSNQPQHF
TGTGCCAGCAGCCATTACCAGGGACATAGGAGCAATCAGCCCCAGCATTTT
>NA|TRBV6-1|TRBJ2-7|NA
CASSERQRSFNEQYF
TGTGCCAGCAGTGAAAGACAGAGATCGTTCAACGAGCAGTACTTC
>NA|TRBV12-2|TRBJ2-7|NA
CASRFRTGSSYEQYF
TGTGCAAGTCGCTTCAGGACGGGTAGCTCCTACGAGCAGTACTTC
>NA|TRBV12-3/TRBV12-4|TRBJ1-3|NA
CASSEVSGNTIYF
TGTGCCAGCAGCGAAGTATCTGGAAACACCATATATTTT
>NA|TRBV20-1|TRBJ2-3|NA
CSASYGGTDTQYF
TGCAGTGCTAGTTACGGTGGCACAGATACGCAGTATTTT
>NA|TRBV12-3/TRBV12-4|TRBJ1-6|NA
CASSIGVGSPLHF
TGTGCCAGCAGTATAGGGGTTGGATCACCCCTCCACTTT
>NA|TRBV6-5|TRBJ2-1|NA
CASSFDREEGNEQFF
TGTGCCAGCAGTTTCGACAGGGAGGAGGGTAATGAGCAGTTCTTC
>NA|TRBV5-6|TRBJ2-2|NA
CASSLLDSGELFF
TGTGCCAGCAGTTTGTTGGATTCCGGGGAGCTGTTTTTT
>TRBD2|TRBV6-5|TRBJ2-2|NA
CASSYSRGGAAGELFF
TGTGCCAGCAGTTACTCTCGCGGGGGGGCCGCCGGGGAGCTGTTTTTT
>NA|TRBV6-2/TRBV6-3|TRBJ2-5|NA
CASSLGRETQYF
TGTGCCAGCAGTTTAGGTCGCGAGACCCAGTACTTC
>TRBD1|TRBV9|TRBJ1-1|NA
CASSVPGQGANTEAFF
TGTGCCAGCAGCGTCCCGGGACAGGGTGCGAACACTGAAGCTTTCTTT
>TRBD1|TRBV9|TRBJ1-2|NA
CASSAGQGGKYYGYTF
TGTGCCAGCAGCGCTGGACAGGGGGGAAAATACTATGGCTACACCTTC
>NA|TRBV3-1/TRBV3-2|TRBJ2-2|NA
CASSQVGYPNTGELFF
TGTGCCAGCAGCCAAGTCGGGTACCCAAACACCGGGGAGCTGTTTTTT
>NA|TRBV11-2|TRBJ2-5|NA
CASSPTRQSQETQYF
TGTGCCAGCAGCCCCACGCGACAGTCGCAAGAGACCCAGTACTTC
>NA|TRBV27|TRBJ2-1|NA
CASSPPPSSSYNEQFF
TGTGCCAGCAGTCCACCCCCGAGTAGCTCCTACAATGAGCAGTTCTTC
>NA|TRBV9|TRBJ1-2|NA
CASSVGPRGENYGYTF
TGTGCCAGCAGCGTGGGCCCACGGGGGGAGAACTATGGCTACACCTTC